The present T cell receptor (beta chain) was sequenced within a study of cytomegalovirus exposure and HLA in healthy donors. This CDR3 is built from 15 residues. V lost 3 bases and J 5 bases, leaving 14 bases between the germline ends. From germline, CDR1 is MNHNS and CDR2 SASEGT. Study outcomes and limitations: Researchers reportedly found TCR beta sequences accurately predicted most subjects' HLA-A and HLA-B alleles. As a later analysis showed, a missense DCLRE1C variant was linked to trimming of TCR beta V- and J-genes. Beyond CMV serostatus, there was no information to go on about immune exposure. Excluded were some V segments that proved indistinguishable, including TRBV6-2 and TRBV6-3.

Regarding this clone: Its antigen is undetermined.

The PCR employed 60 Vbeta primers together with 13 Jbeta primers. Profiled with immunoSEQ multiplex PCR; TCRdb holds only in-frame clones, not every one. Of about 180,000 clones listed, 70% to 80% were seen once; the top ten hold about 3%. Sequencing input: PBMCs. The origin of this receptor is a male donor in good health and CMV-seronegative. The rearrangement joins TRBV6-1 to TRBJ1-5; perhaps TRBD1 as D (6 bases). CDR3 in amino acids: CASSDTGKWDQPQHF. The DNA for the CDR3 is TGTGCCAGCAGTGATACAGGGAAATGGGATCAGCCCCAGCATTTT.